This TCR beta chain was sequenced in a study of blood T cell repertoires in COVID-19. Source study methods: Reference gene primer amplification gave nucleated cell count estimates. Here immunoSEQ multiplex PCR was the method, and the copy in TCRdb shows in-frame clones only, minus some. V and J calls and clone size are as listed in that table; D and trimming were resolved from the DNA. The sample holds roughly 330,000 clones; roughly 90% are singletons and the top ten take 5% to 7%. This CDR3 comprises 17 residues. The V end was cut by 0 bases, the J end by 4 bases, with 18 bases between. Germline assignment: CDR1 MNHNS and CDR2 SASEGT.

The receptor's source is a man between 18 and 29 years old who had recovered from COVID-19. The gene calls are TRBV6-1 and TRBJ1-1; D possibly corresponds to TRBD1 (6 bases). The sequenced sample consisted of peripheral blood. CDR3 nucleotides: TGTGCCAGCAGTGAAGCATCCTTAGGGGGGGGAGTCACTGAAGCTTTCTTT. It translates to CASSEASLGGGVTEAFF.